This T cell receptor (beta chain) is from a study of cytomegalovirus exposure and HLA in healthy donors. Broader study findings: Most TCR sequences showed up rarely, but some public TCRs showed up in many donors. With high specificity and sensitivity, the classifier reportedly diagnosed cytomegalovirus status.

The repertoire was sequenced with immunoSEQ multiplex PCR; TCRdb's copy has only in-frame clones and lacks some. Of 170,000 or so clones listed, about 80% are singletons. This clone was seen a few times. What it binds is unknown. The CDR3 extends over 12 amino acids. Germline V gene lookup returns CDR1 MGHDK and CDR2 SYGVNS. V dropped 6 bases and J dropped 4 bases, with 10 bases sitting between them. The sequence came from a woman aged 18-29 years in good health and CMV-seropositive. The sequencing sample was made of PBMCs. The chain has TRBV25-1 and TRBJ2-7, with a possible D match to TRBD1 (5 bases). The CDR3 region has the DNA TGTGCCAGCAGAGGGGATCTATACGAGCAGTACTTC. Amino acid sequence: CASRGDLYEQYF.